A single sample is the source of the 9 T cell receptor beta chains below, sequenced in a study of blood T cell repertoires in COVID-19. Produced via immunoSEQ multiplex PCR; TCRdb's table is partial and in-frame only. In the table there are 50,000 to 65,000 clones, approximately 92% of which are singletons. Sequencing used peripheral blood. The receptors stem from a man in his sixties with active COVID-19.

The chain uses TRBV13 and TRBJ2-3, with 7 positions matching TRBD2. V was pared by 2 bases and J by 3 bases, with 5 bases of the junction left unmatched. Germline assignment: CDR1 PRHDT and CDR2 FYEKMQ (reference sequence). The CDR3 contains 15 residues. Written as DNA, the CDR3 is TGTGCCAGCAGCTTAAGGGAGGGTCTGACAGATACGCAGTATTTT. Translation: CASSLREGLTDTQYF.

The count of this clone is one. V is TRBV19 and J is TRBJ2-1, with 7 bases fitting TRBD2. This CDR3 has 13 amino acids. Germline V CDR1 and CDR2: LNHDA, SQIVND (reference sequence). Unmatched junction bases numbered 8, after V lost 0 bases and J lost 15 bases. CDR3 DNA sequence: TGTGCCAGTAGTATAGATTTTGGGAGGGAGTGGTTCTTC. Translated, it gives CASSIDFGREWFF. Combining the CDR3 with reference TRBV19 and TRBJ2-1 gives the whole variable domain DGGITQSPKYLFRKEGQNVTLSCEQNLNHDAMYWYRQDPGQGLRLIYYSQIVNDFQKGDIAEGYSVSREKKESFPLTVTSAQKNPTAFYLCASSIDFGREWFFGPGTRLTVL.

The gene calls are TRBV7-9 and TRBJ2-1; 7 nucleotides agree with TRBD2. V was pared by 8 bases and J by 8 bases, with 3 bases of the junction left unmatched. The V gene's germline CDR1 is SEHNR and CDR2 FQNEAQ (reference sequence). The CDR3 runs to 11 residues. This CDR3 is CASVRGDEQFF. In DNA form, the CDR3 reads TGTGCCAGCGTCCGGGGGGATGAGCAGTTCTTC. The whole variable domain, remainder taken from reference TRBV7-9 and TRBJ2-1, is DTGVSQNPRHKITKRGQNVTFRCDPISEHNRLYWYRQTLGQGPEFLTYFQNEAQLEKSRLLSDRFSAERPKGSFSTLEIQRTEQGDSAMYLCASVRGDEQFFGPGTRLTVL.

The chain couples TRBV9 to TRBJ2-5; D possibly corresponds to TRBD2 (5 bases). Germline-derived CDR1 and CDR2 are SGDLS and YYNGEE. Trimming cost V 2 bases and J 5 bases, with 16 bases left between them. The CDR3 extends over 15 amino acids. For the CDR3, the DNA is TGTGCCAGCAGCGTCGGACTGGGAAATGGTGAGACCCAGTACTTC. Protein product: CASSVGLGNGETQYF.

This rearrangement joins TRBV4-1 to TRBJ1-2; 9 bases line up with TRBD1. The J segment lost 8 bases and the V segment lost 2 bases, leaving 24 bases of the junction unmatched. Looked up from germline, CDR1 is MGHRA and CDR2 is YSYEKL. The CDR3 extends over 20 amino acids. The CDR3 is CASSQPLKRRGRTGEIGYTF. DNA for the CDR3: TGCGCCAGCAGCCAACCTTTGAAGAGGAGAGGCAGGACAGGGGAGATCGGCTACACCTTC.

The gene calls are TRBV6-2 or TRBV6-3 and TRBJ1-1; D call uncertain. Germline values: CDR1 MNHEY, CDR2 SVGEGT. The CDR3 totals 14 residues. The V gene lost 5 bases and the J gene lost 5 bases, with 15 bases spanning the gap. The CDR3 DNA reads as TGTGCCAGCAGTCTTGCGGCCGATAGAACTGAAGCTTTCTTT. It specifies CASSLAADRTEAFF.

The J gene is TRBJ2-3, the V gene TRBV5-4; 8 bases map to TRBD2. The J segment lost 3 bases and the V segment lost 1 base, leaving 7 bases of the junction unmatched. The CDR3 consists of 16 residues. Germline CDR1 is SGHNT and CDR2 is YYREEE (reference sequence). CDR3 sequence (DNA): TGTGCCAGCAGCTTGCGGCGGGAGGCCGGGACAGATACGCAGTATTTT. Translation gives CASSLRREAGTDTQYF.

The V call is TRBV9, the J call TRBJ1-6; no firm D call. Germline V lookup: CDR1 SGDLS, CDR2 YYNGEE. The CDR3 has 14 residues. Between the trimmed V and J ends, which lost 0 bases and 7 bases, there was a span of 8 bases. CDR3 nucleotides: TGTGCCAGCAGCGTAGCTACAGAAAATTCACCCCTCCACTTT. It specifies CASSVATENSPLHF.

V and J are TRBV12-3 or TRBV12-4 and TRBJ2-7; 8 positions agree with TRBD2. There are 13 residues in the CDR3. The V and J ends lost 6 bases and 3 bases, in that order; junction bases with no gene match: 4. The CDR3 here is CASSRGGGYEQYF. Here the CDR3 DNA reads TGTGCCAGCAGCCGGGGGGGAGGCTACGAGCAGTACTTC.